The 19 T cell receptor beta chains given below trace back to one sample, sequenced in a study of naive and memory T cell subsets. Ligated cDNA underwent four rounds of PCR with nested alpha and beta constant region primers and SP2. Each CDR3 protein is one row after TCRdb ran MiXCR on the 5' RACE reads. The sample shows approximately 30,000 distinct CDR3 sequences, over 15% of them seen only once. The library had UMIs added by 3' ligation of an oligonucleotide to TCR cDNA. The receptors shown here come from a female donor in good health.

On this clonotype itself: A much bigger clone sits one base away, suggesting this may be a read error. In DNA form, the CDR3 reads TGCAGCGCAACCCGCGGTGGGGGGACGACCACTGAAGCTTTCTTT. This encodes CSATRGGGTTTEAFF. This chain uses TRBV29-1 with TRBJ1-1; TRBD1 is a possible D gene (5 bases). Trimming shortened V by 7 bases and J by 4 bases, and 22 bases separated the two germline ends. Looked up from germline, CDR1 is SQVTM and CDR2 is ANQGSEA. CDR3 size: 15 residues.

The CDR3 loop reads CASSSPWGTSTDTQYF. CDR3 in DNA: TGTGCCAGCAGTAGCCCATGGGGGACGAGCACAGATACGCAGTATTTT. The chain combines TRBV12-3 or TRBV12-4 with TRBJ2-3; D possibly uses TRBD1 or TRBD2 (5 bases each). V lost 5 bases and J 0 bases, leaving 15 bases between the germline ends. The CDR3 is made up of 16 amino acids.

This clonotype was seen repeatedly, ten times or more. The gene calls are TRBV7-9 and TRBJ1-1; no firm D call. V lost 1 base and J 0 bases, leaving 15 bases between the germline ends. In germline, CDR1 is SEHNR, CDR2 FQNEAQ (reference sequence). This CDR3 comprises 17 residues. CDR3 in DNA: TGTGCCAGCAGCTTAGTAGGGCGGGGTACCGTGAACACTGAAGCTTTCTTT. Its translation: CASSLVGRGTVNTEAFF.

This clonotype was picked up many times. The chain carries TRBV7-2 and TRBJ2-1; D remains unclear. Trimming removed 7 bases at V and 11 bases at J, with 9 bases between. Germline lookup yields CDR1 SGHTA and CDR2 FQGNSA. This CDR3 spans 10 amino acids. The CDR3, as DNA: TGTGCCAGCACTGGCGACAAGCAGTTCTTC. It codes for CASTGDKQFF.

This clonotype is medium-sized (0.01 to 0.1%). This sequence joins TRBV20-1 and TRBJ2-3; weak D call: TRBD2 (5 bases). The CDR3 runs 13 residues. Trimming cost V 3 bases and J 5 bases, with 12 bases left between them. CDR1 is DFQATT, CDR2 SNEGSKA, per germline (reference sequence). Written as DNA, the CDR3 is TGCAGTGCTAGTAGCCTAGCAGGAGATACGCAGTATTTT. Translating gives CSASSLAGDTQYF.

V usage is TRBV2 and J usage is TRBJ2-3, with D perhaps TRBD2 (5 bases). CDR3 length equals 15 residues. Trimming cost V 2 bases and J 2 bases, with 11 bases left between them. Germline assignment: CDR1 SNHLY and CDR2 FYNNEI. The CDR3 reads CASSEPQDSTDTQYF. CDR3 nucleotide sequence: TGTGCCAGCAGTGAACCTCAGGACTCCACAGATACGCAGTATTTT.

The chain joins TRBV5-1 to TRBJ2-5; D is unresolved. V was trimmed by 2 bases and J by 3 bases, leaving 2 bases between them. Germline V lookup: CDR1 SGHRS, CDR2 YFSETQ. The CDR3 is 11 residues long. The CDR3 is CASSFEETQYF. The CDR3 DNA is TGCGCCAGCAGCTTCGAAGAGACCCAGTACTTC. The whole variable domain, filled in from reference TRBV5-1 and TRBJ2-5, reads KAGVTQTPRYLIKTRGQQVTLSCSPISGHRSVSWYQQTPGQGLQFLFEYFSETQRNKGNFPGRFSGRQFSNSRSEMNVSTLELGDSALYLCASSFEETQYFGPGTRLLVL.

The rearrangement uses TRBV7-9 and TRBJ2-1; unclear D gene. V was clipped by 0 bases and J by 5 bases, with 20 bases between them. Germline-derived CDR1 and CDR2 are SEHNR and FQNEAQ (reference sequence). The CDR3 totals 18 residues. CDR3 DNA: TGTGCCAGCAGCTTAGCCTCTTTATGGGTGGGCGGCCACAATGAGCAGTTCTTC. Amino acid sequence: CASSLASLWVGGHNEQFF.

This clonotype has at least ten counts. The chain combines TRBV29-1 with TRBJ2-7; no firm D call. V was shortened by 4 bases and J by 4 bases, with 11 bases between the two germline ends. This CDR3 region has 12 residues. Germline lookup yields CDR1 SQVTM and CDR2 ANQGSEA. CDR3 bases: TGCAGCGTTGGCCACGGTGGATACGAGCAGTACTTC. Translation: CSVGHGGYEQYF.

This chain uses TRBV5-1 with TRBJ1-1; D remains ambiguous. V was clipped by 0 bases and J by 2 bases, with 8 bases between them. Per germline, CDR1 SGHRS and CDR2 YFSETQ. This CDR3 has 14 residues. CDR3 amino acids: CASSLGLGNTEAFF. Written as DNA, the CDR3 is TGCGCCAGCAGCTTGGGTTTAGGAAACACTGAAGCTTTCTTT.

This clonotype was recorded many times. The CDR3 DNA follows: TGCAGTGCTAGAGATCGGGGGACAGGGGACGGCTACACCTTC. Amino acid sequence: CSARDRGTGDGYTF. The genes are TRBV20-1 and TRBJ1-2, with 10 bases aligning to TRBD1. The CDR3 has 14 amino acids. V was pared by 0 bases and J by 8 bases, with 6 bases of the junction left unmatched. The germline gives CDR1 DFQATT, CDR2 SNEGSKA (reference sequence).

This clonotype was picked up many times. The genes are TRBV6-5 and TRBJ2-3; TRBD2 agrees at 14 bases. In germline, CDR1 is MNHEY, CDR2 SVGAGI. The V and J ends lost 5 bases and 2 bases, in that order; junction bases with no gene match: 6. The CDR3 totals 17 residues. The DNA for the CDR3 is TGTGCCAGCAGTGGCCGGACTAGCGGGGGGTACACAGATACGCAGTATTTT. Residues: CASSGRTSGGYTDTQYF.

This clonotype was counted between two and nine times. V gene TRBV6-5 combines with J gene TRBJ1-5; 8 bases are a match to TRBD1. V lost 5 bases, J lost 3 bases, and 18 bases stayed unmatched. The germline V gene encodes CDR1 MNHEY and CDR2 SVGAGI. The CDR3 runs to 19 residues. This CDR3 reads CASSTRTGYPRGDNQPQHF. The CDR3, as DNA: TGTGCCAGCAGTACCCGGACAGGGTACCCCCGTGGCGACAATCAGCCCCAGCATTTT.

The chain is built from TRBV6-2 or TRBV6-3 and TRBJ1-5; no clear D. Trimming took 7 bases from V and 0 from J, leaving 13 bases between them. The germline V gene encodes CDR1 MNHEY and CDR2 SVGEGT. The CDR3 has 15 residues. CDR3 loop: CASIPAGSSNQPQHF. For the CDR3, the DNA is TGTGCCAGCATTCCCGCGGGGAGTAGCAATCAGCCCCAGCATTTT.

This chain joins TRBV3-1 and TRBJ1-2, with 7 bases lining up with TRBD1. CDR1 and CDR2 (germline): LGHDT, YNNKEL (reference sequence). The CDR3 loop spans 17 amino acids. Trimming took 1 base from V and 6 from J; bases not matched to a gene: 14. CDR3 in amino acids: CASSQASTSGTEHGYTF. The CDR3 DNA is TGTGCCAGCAGCCAAGCTTCCACATCCGGGACAGAGCATGGCTACACCTTC.

The sample holds a few counts of this clonotype. This chain joins TRBV27 and TRBJ1-5; 7 nucleotides match TRBD1. Germline CDR1 is MNHEY and CDR2 is SMNVEV (reference sequence). V shed 4 bases and J 6 bases; nucleotides not matched to a gene: 3. The CDR3 sequence is 13 residues long. CDR3 sequence: CASSSQGGQPQHF. Here the CDR3 DNA reads TGTGCCAGCAGTTCTCAGGGGGGTCAGCCCCAGCATTTT.

This clonotype was seen only a few times. The chain recombines TRBV27 with TRBJ2-5, with 7 bases identical to TRBD1. Trimming cost V 3 bases and J 5 bases; bases outside gene matches: 6. The CDR3 loop spans 14 amino acids. Germline assignment: CDR1 MNHEY and CDR2 SMNVEV (reference sequence). This CDR3 is CASSFYRGSETQYF. The DNA for the CDR3 is TGTGCCAGCAGTTTCTACAGGGGCTCCGAGACCCAGTACTTC.

The CDR3 sequence is CASSETGVSSPLHF. CDR3 DNA sequence: TGTGCCAGCAGTGAAACAGGGGTGAGCTCACCCCTCCACTTT. The chain uses TRBV25-1 and TRBJ1-6; 7 bases match TRBD1. The CDR3 has 14 residues. Losses at the gene ends were 2 bases for V and 10 bases for J; bases not matched to a gene: 5. The germline V gene encodes CDR1 MGHDK and CDR2 SYGVNS.

The rearrangement joins TRBV20-1 to TRBJ1-2; D call uncertain. The CDR3 covers 13 residues. V gave up 0 bases and J gave up 0 bases, with 5 bases separating them. Germline V gene lookup returns CDR1 DFQATT and CDR2 SNEGSKA (reference sequence). CDR3 DNA: TGCAGTGCTAGAGATGGGACTAACTATGGCTACACCTTC. It yields the protein CSARDGTNYGYTF.